The present T cell receptor (beta chain) was sequenced within a study of cytomegalovirus exposure and HLA in healthy donors. Study-level findings and limits: According to a later analysis, most TCR beta chains associated with CMV appeared HLA-restricted. It was reported that the classifier diagnosed cytomegalovirus status with high specificity and sensitivity in both the original and validation cohorts.

As for this clone: Its target is unknown.

The PCR was carried out with 60 Vbeta primers and 13 Jbeta primers. The table came from immunoSEQ multiplex PCR; TCRdb's copy has only in-frame clones and leaves some out. The sample holds about 130,000 clones; 70% to 85% are singletons and the top ten take around 3%. The sequenced material came from PBMCs. This receptor was obtained from a boy aged 2 to 10 in good health and CMV-seronegative.

The CDR3 region has the DNA TGTGCCAGCAGTTTAATGGGAGGAGATACGCAGTATTTT. Translated: CASSLMGGDTQYF. The chain uses TRBV27 and TRBJ2-3, with D perhaps TRBD2 (6 bases). This CDR3 contains 13 residues. Germline loops: CDR1 MNHEY, CDR2 SMNVEV (reference sequence). The germline V and J ends were trimmed by 2 bases and 5 bases, with 8 bases remaining between them.